These 31 T cell receptor beta chains were all obtained from the same sample, sequenced in a study of cytomegalovirus exposure and HLA in healthy donors. The PCR contained 60 Vbeta and 13 Jbeta primers. The repertoire was sequenced with immunoSEQ multiplex PCR; TCRdb's copy has only in-frame clones and lacks some. The sample includes 150,000 to 200,000 clones, about four fifths of them seen just once. The sequencing sample was made of PBMCs. These receptor sequences come from a woman in her 30s in good health and CMV-seropositive.

The chain is built from TRBV28 and TRBJ1-5, with TRBD1 matching 9 bases. Looked up from germline, CDR1 is MDHEN and CDR2 is SYDVKM. The trim removed 1 base at V and 6 bases at J, leaving 7 bases unmatched. This CDR3 is built from 16 residues. CDR3 residues: CASSLSGTGKVQPQHF. DNA for the CDR3: TGTGCCAGCAGTTTATCCGGGACAGGGAAGGTTCAGCCCCAGCATTTT.

J is TRBJ1-2 and V is TRBV9; TRBD1 matches at 10 bases. Germline V gene data show CDR1 as SGDLS and CDR2 as YYNGEE. The CDR3 spans 15 residues. Trimming at V came to 2 bases and at J to 2 bases, leaving 3 bases not matched to a gene. The CDR3 nucleotides are TGTGCCAGCAGCGTTGGACAGGGGGGAAACTATGGCTACACCTTC. Amino acid sequence: CASSVGQGGNYGYTF.

The table lists this clone with a count of one. The V call is TRBV7-8, the J call TRBJ1-2, with 9 bases matching TRBD1. J was trimmed by 4 bases and V by 5 bases; bases with no gene match: 8. CDR1 and CDR2 (germline): SGHVS, FQNEAQ. The CDR3 totals 15 residues. The CDR3 DNA follows: TGTGCCAGCAGCACCGGGACAGGGCACTTCTATGGCTACACCTTC. Translation: CASSTGTGHFYGYTF.

The J gene is TRBJ1-2, the V gene TRBV5-1, with D possibly TRBD1 on 6 matching bases. The CDR3 consists of 16 residues. V gave up 3 bases and J gave up 6 bases, with 21 bases separating them. The germline gives CDR1 SGHRS, CDR2 YFSETQ. Here the CDR3 DNA reads TGCGCCAGCAGCTCCCGGGGGGGGCAAAGAGCGGATGGCTACACCTTC. Protein sequence: CASSSRGGQRADGYTF.

The chain uses TRBV29-1 and TRBJ2-5; D gene uncertain. This CDR3 comprises 11 residues. Germline-derived CDR1 and CDR2 are SQVTM and ANQGSEA. The germline V and J ends were trimmed by 5 bases and 1 base, with 5 bases remaining between them. In nucleotides, the CDR3 is TGCAGCGTTCCACTCCAAGAGACCCAGTACTTC. Amino acid sequence: CSVPLQETQYF.

To note about this clone: A read error may account for a junction end that differs from germline. The V gene is TRBV7-8, the J gene TRBJ2-1; 9 nucleotides match TRBD2. Per germline, CDR1 SGHVS and CDR2 FQNEAQ. The CDR3 is 14 residues long. The CDR3: CASRLGGGANEQFF. The DNA of the CDR3 is TGTGCCAGCAGGTTAGGCGGGGGGGCCAATGAGCAGTTCTTC.

The CDR3 DNA is TGTGCCAGCAGTGTTGGCAGATGGGATACGCAGTATTTT. Amino acid sequence: CASSVGRWDTQYF. The chain joins TRBV6-1 to TRBJ2-3; D gene unclear. Germline CDR1 and CDR2: MNHNS and SASEGT. The CDR3 has 13 amino acids. The V end was cut by 4 bases, the J end by 6 bases, with 11 bases between.

This clone was recorded once. V gene TRBV30 combines with J gene TRBJ2-1, with 9 positions matching TRBD2. V lost 3 bases and J lost 3; bases outside the gene matches: 3. Germline loops: CDR1 GTSNPN, CDR2 SVGIG (reference sequence). The CDR3 is 14 amino acids. The CDR3 region has the DNA TGTGCCTGGAGAGGCGGGGGGGGCTACAATGAGCAGTTCTTC. Translation: CAWRGGGGYNEQFF. Full variable domain (outside the CDR3, taken from reference TRBV30 and TRBJ2-1): SQTIHQWPATLVQPVGSPLSLECTVEGTSNPNLYWYRQAAGRGLQLLFYSVGIGQISSEVPQNLSASRPQDRQFILSSKKLLLSDSGFYLCAWRGGGGYNEQFFGPGTRLTVL.

V gene TRBV30 combines with J gene TRBJ2-1; D might be TRBD2 (6 bases). The V end was cut by 0 bases, the J end by 10 bases, with 7 bases between. The CDR3 consists of 11 residues. Germline loops: CDR1 GTSNPN, CDR2 SVGIG (reference sequence). This chain's CDR3 is CAWSVRGEQFF. The CDR3 DNA follows: TGTGCCTGGAGTGTACGGGGGGAGCAGTTCTTC.

This chain joins TRBV4-3 and TRBJ1-2; TRBD1 is a possible D gene (5 bases). This CDR3 has 17 amino acids. Between the trimmed V and J ends, which lost 0 bases and 4 bases, there was a span of 18 bases. Germline loops: CDR1 LGHNA, CDR2 YSLEER. The CDR3 region is CASSQDGLLAGSYGYTF. The CDR3 DNA sequence: TGCGCCAGCAGCCAAGATGGCCTCCTGGCAGGGTCCTATGGCTACACCTTC.

V gene TRBV27 combines with J gene TRBJ1-1, with 11 bases lining up with TRBD1. The trim removed 8 bases at V and 4 bases at J, leaving 12 bases unmatched. In germline, CDR1 is MNHEY, CDR2 SMNVEV (reference sequence). This CDR3 comprises 16 residues. The CDR3 sequence is CASAGQIGTGGTEAFF. The CDR3 DNA sequence: TGTGCCAGCGCCGGACAGATCGGGACAGGGGGCACTGAAGCTTTCTTT.

V is TRBV5-6 and J is TRBJ2-2, with D uncertain. Germline CDR1 and CDR2: SGHDT and YYEEEE. With 1 base removed from V and 1 base from J, the gap between germline ends came to 8 bases. The CDR3 sequence is 15 residues long. The CDR3 reads CASSLKPGNTGELFF. CDR3 DNA sequence: TGTGCCAGCAGCTTGAAGCCAGGGAACACCGGGGAGCTGTTTTTT.

V is TRBV7-6 and J is TRBJ2-7, with D unclear. In germline, CDR1 is SGHVS, CDR2 FNYEAQ. This CDR3 has 14 residues. V gave up 3 bases and J gave up 4 bases, with 13 bases separating them. The DNA for the CDR3 is TGTGCCAGCAGCTTTTTCCGAGGTCCTTACGAGCAGTACTTC. Protein: CASSFFRGPYEQYF.

DNA of the CDR3: TGTGCCAGCAGAACAGGGGGCTCAGGAAACACCATATATTTT. Its translation is CASRTGGSGNTIYF. V gene TRBV6-1 combines with J gene TRBJ1-3, with 9 bases that match TRBD1. Trimming at V came to 6 bases and at J to 4 bases, leaving 4 bases not matched to a gene. This CDR3 is built from 14 residues. The germline gives CDR1 MNHNS, CDR2 SASEGT.

The chain combines TRBV6-6 with TRBJ1-4; 8 bases line up with TRBD1. Germline V gives CDR1 MNHNY, CDR2 SVGAGI (reference sequence). The CDR3 runs to 12 residues. Trimming removed 0 bases from V and 12 bases from J; junction bases left unmatched: 0. CDR3 bases: TGTGCCAGCAGTTACTCGGACAGGGAACTGTTTTTT. Translating gives CASSYSDRELFF.

V usage is TRBV6-1 and J usage is TRBJ1-2; 8 positions match TRBD1. The length of the CDR3 is 14 residues. CDR1 and CDR2 (germline): MNHNS, SASEGT. V lost 5 bases and J lost 7; bases outside the gene matches: 9. DNA for the CDR3: TGTGCCAGCAGTCTGGACAGGGCCGCCTTTGGCTACACCTTC. It codes for CASSLDRAAFGYTF.

V usage is TRBV30 and J usage is TRBJ1-5; maybe TRBD1 (6 bases). The V gene's germline CDR1 is GTSNPN and CDR2 SVGIG (reference sequence). The CDR3 spans 16 residues. V lost 4 bases to trimming and J lost 7 bases, with 23 bases between them. This chain's CDR3 is CAWNRVRQAYRQPQHF. For the CDR3, the DNA is TGTGCCTGGAACCGGGTTCGACAGGCGTACCGCCAGCCCCAGCATTTT.

The chain carries TRBV27 and TRBJ2-7, with TRBD2 identical over 14 bases. CDR1 and CDR2 from the germline V gene are MNHEY and SMNVEV (reference sequence). The V gene end was trimmed by 0 bases and the J gene end by 3 bases; junction bases not matched to a gene: 13. This CDR3 comprises 20 residues. The CDR3 nucleotides read TGTGCCAGCAGTTTATCGGGAAGGCGGGGACTAGCGGGGGCCCTCTACGAGCAGTACTTC. Encoded protein: CASSLSGRRGLAGALYEQYF.

The chain couples TRBV2 to TRBJ1-2; 10 bases match TRBD1. Germline assignment: CDR1 SNHLY and CDR2 FYNNEI. This CDR3 contains 15 residues. With 4 bases clipped from V and 6 bases from J, the junction kept 8 bases outside the gene matches. CDR3 DNA sequence: TGTGCCAGCAGTGGGGACAGGGGTTCCCACCATGGCTACACCTTC. It codes for CASSGDRGSHHGYTF.

V and J are TRBV6-5 and TRBJ2-5; 8 nucleotides match TRBD1. The J call may be wrong; the DNA end is better matched by TRBJ2-7. The germline V gene encodes CDR1 MNHEY and CDR2 SVGAGI. This CDR3 has 16 residues. DNA of the CDR3: TGTGCCAGCAGTTCTAGGACAGGGTCCCTCCCCGGCGAGCAGTACTTC. Translated: CASSSRTGSLPGEQYF.

This chain joins TRBV20-1 and TRBJ2-5; D gene ambiguous. Trimming shortened V by 4 bases and J by 2 bases, and 5 bases separated the two germline ends. The CDR3 has 11 residues. Germline V gene data show CDR1 as DFQATT and CDR2 as SNEGSKA (reference sequence). The CDR3 bases are TGCAGTGCTATAATACAAGAGACCCAGTACTTC. This gives the protein CSAIIQETQYF.

The sample holds a few counts of this clone. The chain recombines TRBV5-8 with TRBJ1-5, with 11 positions matching TRBD1. This CDR3 has 16 amino acids. The V segment lost 6 bases and the J segment 3 bases; nucleotides outside the gene matches: 8. Germline V gene sequence: CDR1 SGHTS, CDR2 YDEGEE. DNA of the CDR3: TGTGCCAGCACCGGTGAGGGACAGGGGGTCAATCAGCCCCAGCATTTT. This encodes CASTGEGQGVNQPQHF.

The genes are TRBV6-1 and TRBJ2-7; no firm D call. V gave up 2 bases and J gave up 6 bases, with 11 bases separating them. The CDR3 runs 13 residues. From germline, CDR1 is MNHNS and CDR2 SASEGT. The CDR3 DNA is TGTGCCAGCAGTGAACTCCCTCTTAGCGAGCAGTACTTC. Its translation is CASSELPLSEQYF.

This rearrangement joins TRBV2 to TRBJ1-2, with 7 bases identical to TRBD1. CDR1 and CDR2 (germline): SNHLY, FYNNEI. The CDR3 length is 13 residues. The V and J ends lost 6 bases and 4 bases, in that order; junction bases with no gene match: 5. The CDR3 spells CASSQQGIYGYTF. The CDR3 DNA sequence: TGTGCCAGCAGCCAACAGGGGATCTATGGCTACACCTTC.

In this sample, this clone turned up once. The chain couples TRBV18 to TRBJ2-1, with 7 bases lining up with TRBD2. The CDR3 is 15 amino acids. J was trimmed by 4 bases and V by 5 bases; bases with no gene match: 8. Germline values: CDR1 KGHSH, CDR2 LQKENI. DNA for the CDR3: TGTGCCAGCTCAGCCCGGGACTACCTTTACAATGAGCAGTTCTTC. This encodes CASSARDYLYNEQFF.

This rearrangement joins TRBV6-6 to TRBJ1-5; 10 positions agree with TRBD1. The length of the CDR3 is 15 residues. Germline-derived CDR1 and CDR2 are MNHNY and SVGAGI (reference sequence). The V and J ends lost 6 bases and 4 bases, in that order; junction bases with no gene match: 6. The CDR3 sequence is CASSPMDRGNQPQHF. DNA of the CDR3: TGTGCCAGCAGCCCTATGGACAGGGGGAATCAGCCCCAGCATTTT.

This chain links TRBV6-6 with TRBJ1-2; 11 bases agree with TRBD1. Germline V gene lookup returns CDR1 MNHNY and CDR2 SVGAGI (reference sequence). Unmatched junction bases numbered 2, after V lost 8 bases and J lost 3 bases. CDR3 length equals 13 residues. The CDR3 sequence: CASGQGAYYGYTF. Written as DNA, the CDR3 is TGTGCCAGCGGACAGGGGGCGTACTATGGCTACACCTTC.

The V gene is TRBV11-2, the J gene TRBJ2-1; TRBD2 agrees at 7 bases. Germline V lookup: CDR1 SGHAT, CDR2 FQNNGV. The CDR3 contains 16 residues. V lost 3 bases to trimming and J lost 7 bases; unmatched junction nucleotides: 12. The CDR3 reads CASSLGPAGTKNEQFF. Here the CDR3 DNA reads TGTGCCAGCAGCTTGGGCCCAGCGGGAACTAAGAATGAGCAGTTCTTC.

This chain connects TRBV5-6 to TRBJ2-7; 9 bases map to TRBD1. The germline CDR1 and CDR2 sequences are SGHDT and YYEEEE. This CDR3 spans 15 amino acids. Losses at the gene ends were 7 bases for V and 5 bases for J; bases not matched to a gene: 13. CDR3 DNA sequence: TGTGCCAGCGGTTACGGCGGGACAGGGATCCACGAGCAGTACTTC. Its translation is CASGYGGTGIHEQYF.

The chain employs TRBV6-1 and TRBJ2-3, with a tentative D call TRBD1 (6 bases). V lost 8 bases, J lost 5 bases, and 14 bases lay in between. The CDR3 has 13 residues. Germline V gene sequence: CDR1 MNHNS, CDR2 SASEGT. The CDR3 DNA is TGTGCCAGCGGGGCCCTCAGGGGAGATACGCAGTATTTT. This codes for CASGALRGDTQYF.

The rearrangement links TRBV9 to TRBJ2-1; weak D call: TRBD1 (5 bases). The V end was cut by 3 bases, the J end by 4 bases, with 14 bases between. The CDR3 length is 15 residues. The germline CDR1 and CDR2 sequences are SGDLS and YYNGEE. The CDR3 loop is CASSAGQTVYNEQFF. In DNA, the CDR3 is TGTGCCAGCAGCGCAGGACAAACGGTGTACAATGAGCAGTTCTTC.